The next 7 T cell receptor beta chains were all read from a single sample in a study of CD8+CD57+ T cells in acquired aplastic anemia. Genomic DNA templated the TCR beta VDJ and CDR3 profiling. TCRdb ran MiXCR on the reads and lists one entry per CDR3 protein. The sample carries hundreds of thousands of distinct CDR3 sequences, 65% to 80% recorded once. The sequenced material came from sorted CD4+, CD8+, or CD8+CD57+ T cells (not recorded which) from PBMCs. All receptors come from a human donor in good health, serving as a control.

This clonotype was counted at least ten times. Here the CDR3 DNA reads TGCAGCCCCCGAGGCCCGCGAGACTACAATGAGCAGTTCTTC. This encodes CSPRGPRDYNEQFF. The chain carries TRBV20-1 and TRBJ2-1; no firm D call. Per germline, CDR1 DFQATT and CDR2 SNEGSKA (reference sequence). The CDR3 is made up of 14 amino acids.

The V gene is TRBV20-1, the J gene TRBJ2-3; no clear D. V lost 0 bases, J lost 4 bases, and 17 bases lay in between. This CDR3 contains 16 residues. Germline V gives CDR1 DFQATT, CDR2 SNEGSKA (reference sequence). CDR3 nucleotides: TGCAGTGCTAGAGACGGTAGGGCCTACGAAGCAGATACGCAGTATTTT. Its translation: CSARDGRAYEADTQYF.

This clonotype was seen a single time. Likely a read error: the CDR3 ends without its conserved phenylalanine or tryptophan. V is TRBV19 and J is TRBJ2-6; tentative D call: TRBD2 (6 bases). The germline gives CDR1 LNHDA, CDR2 SQIVND (reference sequence). The CDR3 runs to 16 residues. The CDR3 coding sequence is TGTGCCAGTAGTACGGCGGGGAACTCCTACGAGAACGACCTGACTCTC. This translates into CASSTAGNSYENDLTL.

The CDR3 DNA reads TGCAGCAGTTATCAGGGGGCAGACACTGAAGCTTTCTTT. Translation: CSSYQGADTEAFF. The rearrangement links TRBV29-1 to TRBJ1-1, with TRBD1 matching over 8 bases. The germline V gene has CDR1 SQVTM and CDR2 ANQGSEA. With V trimmed by 8 bases and J by 3 bases, 8 bases remained unmatched. This CDR3 region has 13 residues. The entire variable domain, with the rest obtained from reference TRBV29-1 and TRBJ1-1, is as follows: SAVISQKPSRDICQRGTSLTIQCQVDSQVTMMFWYRQQPGQSLTLIATANQGSEATYESGFVIDKFPISRPNLTFSTLTVSNMSPEDSSIYLCSSYQGADTEAFFGQGTRLTVV.

The V and J genes are TRBV7-2 and TRBJ2-1; D ambiguous. Germline CDR1 reads SGHTA; CDR2 reads FQGNSA. The CDR3 has 14 amino acids. V was clipped by 3 bases and J by 9 bases, with 15 bases between them. CDR3 DNA sequence: TGTGCCAGCAGCTTCTCCACGGGCAGTAGTGAGCAGTTCTTC. It codes for CASSFSTGSSEQFF. The variable domain in full, with the rest retrieved from reference TRBV7-2 and TRBJ2-1, is GAGVSQSPSNKVTEKGKDVELRCDPISGHTALYWYRQSLGQGLEFLIYFQGNSAPDKSGLPSDRFSAERTGGSVSTLTIQRTQQEDSAVYLCASSFSTGSSEQFFGPGTRLTVL.

This clonotype is a singleton in its sample. The CDR3 does not end in the conserved phenylalanine or tryptophan, so this is likely a read error. The DNA is left out, because the CDR3 cannot be placed on it with certainty; the CDR3 is given as TCRdb lists it. The chain recombines TRBV7-2 with TRBJ1-2. Germline lookup yields CDR1 SGHTA and CDR2 FQGNSA. Termini included, the CDR3 measures 13 amino acids. CDR3 region: CASSLVGTSGTAL.

Here the CDR3 reads CATSMGDPFSYEQYF. The CDR3 DNA reads as TGTGCCACCAGCATGGGGGACCCCTTCTCCTACGAGCAGTACTTC. The chain carries TRBV15 and TRBJ2-7; D may match TRBD1 or TRBD2 (5 bases each). Looked up from germline, CDR1 is LNHNV and CDR2 is YYDKDF (reference sequence). The CDR3 is 15 residues long. V lost 4 bases, J lost 0 bases, and 13 bases lay in between.